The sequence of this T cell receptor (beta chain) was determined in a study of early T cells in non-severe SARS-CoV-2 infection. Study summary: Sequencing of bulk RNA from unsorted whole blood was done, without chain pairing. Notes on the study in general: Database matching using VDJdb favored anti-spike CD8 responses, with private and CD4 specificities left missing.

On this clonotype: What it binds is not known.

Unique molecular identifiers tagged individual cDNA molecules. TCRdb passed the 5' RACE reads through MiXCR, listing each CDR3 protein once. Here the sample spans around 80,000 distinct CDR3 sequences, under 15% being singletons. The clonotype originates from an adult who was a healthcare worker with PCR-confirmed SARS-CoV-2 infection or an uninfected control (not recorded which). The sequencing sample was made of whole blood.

Here the CDR3 reads CSALDRARVNEKLFF. CDR3 DNA: TGCAGTGCCCTGGACAGGGCAAGAGTTAATGAAAAACTGTTTTTT. This chain joins TRBV20-1 and TRBJ1-4; 8 bases align to TRBD1. The CDR3 loop spans 15 amino acids. CDR1 and CDR2 from the germline V gene are DFQATT and SNEGSKA (reference sequence). Trimming cost V 6 bases and J 4 bases; bases outside gene matches: 10.